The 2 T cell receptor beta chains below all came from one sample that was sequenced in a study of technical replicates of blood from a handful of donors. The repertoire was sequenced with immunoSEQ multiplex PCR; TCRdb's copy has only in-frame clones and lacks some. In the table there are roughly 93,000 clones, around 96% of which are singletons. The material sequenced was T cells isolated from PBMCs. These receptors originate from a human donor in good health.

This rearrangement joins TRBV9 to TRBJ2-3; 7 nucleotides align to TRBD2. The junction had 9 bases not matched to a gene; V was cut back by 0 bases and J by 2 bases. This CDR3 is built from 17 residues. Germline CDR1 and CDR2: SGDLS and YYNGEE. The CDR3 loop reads CASSVGFGLGLTDTQYF. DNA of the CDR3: TGTGCCAGCAGCGTAGGGTTTGGACTAGGGCTCACAGATACGCAGTATTTT.

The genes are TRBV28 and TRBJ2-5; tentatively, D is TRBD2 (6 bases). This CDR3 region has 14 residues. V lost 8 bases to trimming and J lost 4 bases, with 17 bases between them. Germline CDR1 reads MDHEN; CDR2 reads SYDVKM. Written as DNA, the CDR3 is TGTGCCAGCCGTACAGGAGGGGCGGGAGAGACCCAGTACTTC. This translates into CASRTGGAGETQYF. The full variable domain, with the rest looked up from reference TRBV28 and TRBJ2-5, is DVKVTQSSRYLVKRTGEKVFLECVQDMDHENMFWYRQDPGLGLRLIYFSYDVKMKEKGDIPEGYSVSREKKERFSLILESASTNQTSMYLCASRTGGAGETQYFGPGTRLLVL.